The entry that follows covers one TCR beta chain sequence. What it recognizes is unknown. The data stem from a study of beta chain features in type 1 diabetes. Study-wide results and limits: Patients with Type 1 diabetes showed moderately but significantly shorter TCRB CDR3s in all four CD4+ subsets. The naive, central memory and Treg TCRB repertoires looked more alike in patients than they did in healthy donors.

In germline, CDR1 is SGHTA, CDR2 FQGNSA. The CDR3 length is 16 residues. The trim removed 4 bases at V and 3 bases at J, leaving 6 bases unmatched. The single heparinised draw taken from each donor contained around 100 mL of blood on average. Of the isolated RNA, all was reverse transcribed, and so the sequenced material was expressed TCRB transcripts. Produced via immunoSEQ multiplex PCR; TCRdb's table is partial and in-frame only. Of roughly 610,000 clones in the sample, around 15% were seen once. The sequence was obtained from a man between 18 and 35 years old in good health. This sequence joins TRBV7-2 and TRBJ2-3; 11 bases line up with TRBD2. The sample taken for sequencing was naive CD4+ T cells from blood. CDR3 coding DNA: TGTGCCAGCAGCTCATTTAGCGGGAGGGCTACAGATACGCAGTATTTT. Its protein is CASSSFSGRATDTQYF.